One T cell receptor beta chain is described in this entry. Its specific antigen is unknown. Per-nucleotide qualities are absent, and no much larger clonotype sits a single base away. This record belongs to a study of identical twins listed by TCRdb under 2016. Regarding the study in general: To test whether fetal clonotypes persist, the study used deep sequencing on TCR alpha and beta repertoires from monozygotic twins, unrelated adults of various ages, and cord blood. Replicate twin experiments were performed at different times using different library preparation protocols to rule out contamination. Overall results and qualifications from the work: The excess sharing between twins in beta out-of-frame sequences was weaker because fewer shared sequences reduced the signal-to-noise ratio. Zero-insertion analyses could be partly confounded by invariant T cells such as MAIT and iNKT, though diverse VJ usage argued against such confounding for most clonotypes. Fewer insertions were carried by abundant cord blood beta clonotypes, a similar but weaker trend appeared in young adult naive repertoires, and no such trend appeared in memory repertoires. Out-of-frame TCR alpha sharing in monozygotic twins was systematically underestimated by recombination models, whereas sharing between unrelated individuals was in agreement with the recombination models. Compared with coincidental sharing between unrelated individuals, an excess of low generation-probability sequences was observed among out-of-frame TCR alpha sequences shared between twins. Because the same donors could not be followed over many years, the conclusions depended on cross-sectional statistical analysis.

Every donor was a healthy Caucasian. Three pairs of female monozygotic twins, all aged about 18 to 30 years, made up the twin cohort. Positive isolation kits from Invitrogen were used to isolate the CD4+ and CD8+ T cell populations. The library came from 5' RACE. The data were produced on an Illumina HiSeq 2000. A universal primer binding site was added through template switching, and the final cDNA carried a unique molecular identifier so that TCR cDNA molecules could be counted accurately. Specific primers in the conserved constant-segment region were used to synthesize first-strand cDNA for TCR alpha and beta chains. To control for contamination, each cDNA library was double barcoded with a SMART-Mk sample barcode plus Illumina barcodes. TruSeq adapter sequences and Illumina sample barcodes were added in two successive PCR steps. TCR alpha and beta cDNA libraries were sequenced on the Illumina HiSeq platform with custom primers. On the authors' methods: Raw reads were processed with MiGEC to extract unique molecular identifiers, and MiXCR was used to determine CDR3 positions. Recombination models were inferred per individual with the repgenHMM and IGoR tools using an EM algorithm. The analysis of shared clonotypes was done with the tcR package in R, with sharing normalized by the product of cloneset sizes. Out-of-frame nonproductive sequences were analyzed to study raw recombination free of thymic and clonal selection effects. TCRdb reanalyzed the raw reads on its own, using fastp at Q25 for trimming and MiXCR for clone calling, and kept in-frame beta chains. A single entry per CDR3 protein holds the most common genes and DNA from its merged rows. Here the V and J calls rest on TCRdb's processing, not on the authors' analysis. The sample includes hundreds of thousands of distinct CDR3 sequences, with approximately 20% observed a single time. The ten largest account for roughly 0.5% of the sample.

Per the germline V gene (reference sequence), LNHNV is the CDR1 and YYDKDF is the CDR2. The cysteine opens and the phenylalanine closes a CDR3 of 15 amino acids. CDR3 DNA is the only sequence kept; it has 45 bases, read in frame from the first base. After removal of 3 bases from V and 5 bases from J, the junction retains 4 bases not matched to a gene. The data were also submitted as part of a second study, on yellow fever vaccine responses in identical twins. The second paper further reports: The T cell response to vaccination in identical twins was reported by the authors to appear partly convergent and partly personalized. In the study, vaccine-responding T cell clones were precisely tracked in identical twins.

The chain is assembled from TRBV15 and TRBJ1-5; TRBD1 agrees with 10 junctional bases. Sequenced input: CD4+ T cells sorted from blood. This clonotype was sampled from a woman aged 18-29 years in good health. The sequenced DNA is TGTGCCACCAGCAGGACAGGGGGCTTGGATCAGCCCCAGCATTTT. It translates to CATSRTGGLDQPQHF.